Below, 11 T cell receptor beta chains from the same sample are listed, as sequenced in a study of blood T cell repertoires in COVID-19. Using immunoSEQ multiplex PCR, the repertoire was profiled, and TCRdb retains in-frame clones only, with some absent. The sample holds about 130,000 clones, roughly 85% seen once. Sequencing was performed on peripheral blood. These receptors all come from a woman aged 80 or over with acute or convalescent COVID-19.

This chain uses TRBV9 with TRBJ2-1, with TRBD1 identical over 9 bases. This CDR3 is built from 15 residues. CDR1 is SGDLS and CDR2 is YYNGEE in the germline V gene. J was trimmed by 10 bases and V by 3 bases; bases with no gene match: 11. In DNA, the CDR3 is TGTGCCAGCAGCGCGACAGGGGGTACAATGATGGAGCAGTTCTTC. It translates to CASSATGGTMMEQFF.

The chain has TRBV12-3 or TRBV12-4 and TRBJ1-1; D unresolved. The CDR3 contains 11 residues. V lost 8 bases to trimming and J lost 8 bases, with 12 bases between them. CDR3 sequence reads: CASGQETEAFF. The CDR3 DNA follows: TGTGCCAGCGGGCAAGAGACAGAAGCTTTCTTT.

V and J are TRBV19 and TRBJ1-5; D gene unclear. The CDR3 is made up of 11 amino acids. Germline V gene lookup returns CDR1 LNHDA and CDR2 SQIVND (reference sequence). With 5 bases removed from V and 6 bases from J, the gap between germline ends came to 5 bases. The CDR3 here is CASSYGQPQHF. The CDR3 DNA follows: TGTGCCAGTAGTTACGGTCAGCCCCAGCATTTT.

The chain uses TRBV6-5 and TRBJ1-6; 7 bases match TRBD1. The CDR3 spans 14 residues. Germline V gene lookup returns CDR1 MNHEY and CDR2 SVGAGI. V shed 8 bases, J shed 8 bases, and the junction held 9 bases outside the gene matches. The DNA for the CDR3 is TGTGCCAGCTCGCGACAGGGAGCATATTCACCCCTCCACTTT. It is translated as CASSRQGAYSPLHF.

This clone was observed once. This chain connects TRBV9 to TRBJ2-1; D might be TRBD2 (5 bases). Trimming took off 0 bases at V and 4 bases at J, with 14 bases between the two ends. CDR3 length: 16 residues. Germline V CDR1 and CDR2: SGDLS, YYNGEE. CDR3 DNA: TGTGCCAGCAGCGTAGGGACGCAACCGGGATACAATGAGCAGTTCTTC. Translating gives CASSVGTQPGYNEQFF.

J is TRBJ1-1 and V is TRBV19; D unclear. CDR1 and CDR2 from the germline V gene are LNHDA and SQIVND (reference sequence). This CDR3 has 13 residues. V shed 1 base and J shed 5 bases, with 8 bases lying between them. The CDR3 DNA reads TGTGCCAGTAGTATAGGAGGTTTGACTGAAGCTTTCTTT. This encodes CASSIGGLTEAFF.

J is TRBJ1-2 and V is TRBV3-1 (or the pseudogene TRBV3-2); 11 nucleotides agree with TRBD1. The V gene end was trimmed by 1 base and the J gene end by 8 bases; junction bases not matched to a gene: 3. This CDR3 is built from 14 residues. From germline, CDR1 is LGHDT and CDR2 YNNKEL (reference sequence). For the CDR3, the DNA is TGTGCCAGCAGCCAAGTCGGGACAGGGGGAGGCTACACCTTC. Amino acids: CASSQVGTGGGYTF.

The chain joins TRBV6-2 or TRBV6-3 to TRBJ1-5; 7 positions agree with TRBD1. The CDR3 extends over 15 amino acids. Trimming took 6 bases from V and 2 from J; bases not matched to a gene: 7. Germline values: CDR1 MNHEY, CDR2 SVGEGT. The CDR3 DNA reads as TGTGCCAGCAGCCGACAGGGCGTTGGCAATCAGCCCCAGCATTTT. This codes for CASSRQGVGNQPQHF.

The chain has TRBV7-3 and TRBJ1-1; 7 bases fit TRBD1. This CDR3 comprises 13 residues. V was pared by 6 bases and J by 9 bases, with 10 bases of the junction left unmatched. Germline CDR1 reads SGHTA; CDR2 reads FQGTGA. CDR3 nucleotides: TGTGCCAGCAGTAGCGAGGGGGGACAGAAAGCTTTCTTT. It is translated as CASSSEGGQKAFF.

This chain joins TRBV18 and TRBJ1-2; D gene uncertain. The CDR3 length is 15 residues. Germline V CDR1 and CDR2: KGHSH, LQKENI. V lost 2 bases and J 0 bases, leaving 10 bases between the germline ends. CDR3 nucleotides: TGTGCCAGCTCACCAGTTGCGGTAGCTAACTATGGCTACACCTTC. Translating gives CASSPVAVANYGYTF.

This clone occurred a few times. The chain joins TRBV6-5 to TRBJ1-1, with a weak D call TRBD1 (5 bases). There are 13 residues in the CDR3. The V and J ends lost 10 bases and 2 bases respectively, with 14 bases between them. The germline CDR1 and CDR2 sequences are MNHEY and SVGAGI. CDR3 residues: CATQFRGNTEAFF. The CDR3 DNA sequence: TGTGCCACCCAGTTTAGGGGAAACACTGAAGCTTTCTTT.